The TCR beta chain under discussion was sequenced for a study of CD8 T cells in Susac syndrome (dated 2019 in TCRdb). Regarding the research as a whole: Of the Susac syndrome patients who were sequenced, about six had clinically active disease and roughly eight were in clinical remission. Susac syndrome patients were therapy-naive, on corticosteroids (some also receiving IVIg), or on IVIg alone at blood withdrawal. Whether CD8+ T cell activation and differentiation in Susac syndrome was antigen driven was tested using repertoire sequencing. Overall study outcomes, separate from this receptor: The study acknowledged that relatively few individuals were included in the TCR sequencing and HLA analysis. In the CD4+ T cell repertoire of Susac syndrome patients, clonal expansion was not detected.

The germline ends are 8 bases apart after V is trimmed by 2 bases and J by 1 base. CDR1 and CDR2, looked up from the germline V gene, are MGHDK and SYGVNS. Counted from cysteine to phenylalanine, this CDR3 has 14 amino acids. The only DNA kept is the CDR3, 42 bases in frame from the first base. Of note for this clonotype: No cognate antigen has been identified for it. Base-call qualities are not available, and no considerably larger clone is one nucleotide away.

RNA was extracted using the RNeasy kit, and about 0.45 to 1 microgram was reverse transcribed with random hexamers. TCR beta CDR3 regions were amplified with the immunoSEQ multiplex PCR assay covering 54 Vbeta and 13 Jbeta segments. To correct PCR amplification bias, a synthetic template baseline was used for both primer optimization and computational correction. In the original analysis: Reads were annotated to V, D and J genes according to IMGT and were analyzed with immunoSEQ Analyzer, with only productive sequences retained. To calculate clonality, Shannon entropy was normalized by log2 of the number of productive unique sequences and then subtracted from one. For each patient and control, public and private clones were evaluated within the 100 most prevalent clones. Clones were defined as Susac-specific when absent from the healthy and MS cohorts, from about 1,100 published viral clones and from other ImmuneACCESS disease sequences. The public reads were run again by TCRdb, first through fastp at Q25 and then through MiXCR, and only productive beta chains were kept. Merged by CDR3 protein, the rows form single entries marked with the most common genes and DNA. Here the V and J calls rest on TCRdb's processing, not on the authors' analysis. The table for this sample lists roughly 220,000 distinct CDR3 sequences; approximately 94% of them were counted only once. The ten largest account for 0.15% of the sample.

High-throughput TCR beta sequencing profiled peripheral blood CD8+ and CD4+ T cells from healthy donors, Susac syndrome patients and multiple sclerosis patients. The Susac syndrome patients fulfilled recently defined diagnostic criteria for definite or probable disease. CD8+ TEMRA cells were enriched by FACS, while bulk CD8+ and CD4+ T cells were purified by magnetic negative isolation. Blood was collected in EDTA tubes and processed within 24 hours, with PBMCs isolated through density gradient centrifugation. PBMCs destined for TCR sequencing were cryopreserved in liquid nitrogen and later thawed in a 37 °C water bath. A purity of at least 90% was achieved for sorted or isolated CD4+, CD8+ and CD8+ TEMRA cells.

Sequenced sample: CD4+ T cells from PBMCs. The V and J segments used are TRBV25-1 and TRBJ2-5; the D call is possibly TRBD1 or TRBD2, each sharing 5 bases. This sequence originates from a human donor with Susac syndrome. The nucleotide sequence reads as follows: TGTGCCAGCAGTGAACCGGGACCCCAAGAGACCCAGTACTTC. This encodes CASSEPGPQETQYF.